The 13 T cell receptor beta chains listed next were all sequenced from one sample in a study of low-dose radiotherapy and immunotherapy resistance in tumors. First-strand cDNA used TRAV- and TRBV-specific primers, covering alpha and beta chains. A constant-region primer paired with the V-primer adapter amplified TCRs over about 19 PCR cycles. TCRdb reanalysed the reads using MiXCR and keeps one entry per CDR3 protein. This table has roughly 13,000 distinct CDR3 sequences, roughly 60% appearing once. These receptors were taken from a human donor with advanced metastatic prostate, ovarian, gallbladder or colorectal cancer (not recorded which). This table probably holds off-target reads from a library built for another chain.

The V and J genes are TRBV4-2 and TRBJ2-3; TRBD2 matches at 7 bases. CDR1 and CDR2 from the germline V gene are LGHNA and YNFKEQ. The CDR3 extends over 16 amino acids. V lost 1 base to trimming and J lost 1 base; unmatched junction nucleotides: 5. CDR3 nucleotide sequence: TGTGCCAGCAGCCAAGCAACGGCGGGAGGCACAGATACGCAGTATTTT. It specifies CASSQATAGGTDTQYF.

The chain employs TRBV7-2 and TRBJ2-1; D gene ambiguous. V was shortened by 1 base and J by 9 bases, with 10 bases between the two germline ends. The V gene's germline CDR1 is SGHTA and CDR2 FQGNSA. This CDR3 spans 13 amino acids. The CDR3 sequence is CASSLDPQVEQFF. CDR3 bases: TGTGCCAGCAGCTTAGACCCGCAGGTTGAGCAGTTCTTC.

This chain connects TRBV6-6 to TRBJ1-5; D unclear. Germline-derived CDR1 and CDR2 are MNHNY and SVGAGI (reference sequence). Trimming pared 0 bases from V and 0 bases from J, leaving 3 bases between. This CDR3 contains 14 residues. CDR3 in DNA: TGTGCCAGCAGTTACTCAGGTAGCAATCAGCCCCAGCATTTT. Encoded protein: CASSYSGSNQPQHF.

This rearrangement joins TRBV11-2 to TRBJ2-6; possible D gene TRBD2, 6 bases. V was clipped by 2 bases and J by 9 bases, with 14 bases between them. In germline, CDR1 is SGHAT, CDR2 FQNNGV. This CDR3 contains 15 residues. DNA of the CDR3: TGTGCCAGCAGCTTATTCGGGGGAAACGGCAACGTCCTGACTTTC. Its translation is CASSLFGGNGNVLTF.

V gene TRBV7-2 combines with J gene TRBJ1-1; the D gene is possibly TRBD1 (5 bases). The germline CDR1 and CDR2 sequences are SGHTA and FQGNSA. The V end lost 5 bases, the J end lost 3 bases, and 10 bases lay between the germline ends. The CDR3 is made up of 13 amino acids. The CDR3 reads CASSPGIHTEAFF. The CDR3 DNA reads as TGTGCCAGCAGCCCAGGGATTCACACTGAAGCTTTCTTT.

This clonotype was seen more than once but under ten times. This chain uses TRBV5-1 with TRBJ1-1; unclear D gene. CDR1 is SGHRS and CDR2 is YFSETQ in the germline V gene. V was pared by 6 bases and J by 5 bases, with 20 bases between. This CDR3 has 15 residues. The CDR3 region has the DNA TGCGCCAGCAAGCCGGAACGGGGAATTGGGACTGAAGCTTTCTTT. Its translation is CASKPERGIGTEAFF. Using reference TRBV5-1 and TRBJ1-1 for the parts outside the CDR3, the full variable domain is KAGVTQTPRYLIKTRGQQVTLSCSPISGHRSVSWYQQTPGQGLQFLFEYFSETQRNKGNFPGRFSGRQFSNSRSEMNVSTLELGDSALYLCASKPERGIGTEAFFGQGTRLTVV.

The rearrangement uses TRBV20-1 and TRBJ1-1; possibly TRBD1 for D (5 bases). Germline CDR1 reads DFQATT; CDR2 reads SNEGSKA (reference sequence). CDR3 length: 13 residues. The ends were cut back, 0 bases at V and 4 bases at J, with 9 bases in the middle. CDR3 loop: CSARDGGTTEAFF. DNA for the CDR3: TGCAGTGCTAGAGACGGGGGGACCACTGAAGCTTTCTTT.

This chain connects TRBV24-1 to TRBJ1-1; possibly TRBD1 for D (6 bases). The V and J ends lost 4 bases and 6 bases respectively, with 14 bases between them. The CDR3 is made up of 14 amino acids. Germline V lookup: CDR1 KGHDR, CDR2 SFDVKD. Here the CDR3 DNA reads TGTGCCACCAGTGAGTCCACAGGGAGGGCTGAAGCTTTCTTT. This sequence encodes CATSESTGRAEAFF.

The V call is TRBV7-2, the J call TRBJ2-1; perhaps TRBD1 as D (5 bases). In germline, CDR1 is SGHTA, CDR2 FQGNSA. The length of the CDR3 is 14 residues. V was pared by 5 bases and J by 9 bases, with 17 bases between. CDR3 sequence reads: CASSQGSGKVEQFF. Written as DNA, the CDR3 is TGTGCCAGCAGCCAAGGGTCAGGGAAGGTTGAGCAGTTCTTC.

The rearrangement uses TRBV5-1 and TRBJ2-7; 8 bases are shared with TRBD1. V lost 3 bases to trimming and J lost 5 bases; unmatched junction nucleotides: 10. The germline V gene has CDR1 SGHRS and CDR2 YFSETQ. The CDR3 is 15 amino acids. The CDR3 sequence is CASSYYSTGDHEQYF. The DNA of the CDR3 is TGCGCCAGCAGCTACTACTCGACAGGGGACCACGAGCAGTACTTC. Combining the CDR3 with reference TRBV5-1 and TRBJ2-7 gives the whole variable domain KAGVTQTPRYLIKTRGQQVTLSCSPISGHRSVSWYQQTPGQGLQFLFEYFSETQRNKGNFPGRFSGRQFSNSRSEMNVSTLELGDSALYLCASSYYSTGDHEQYFGPGTRLTVT.

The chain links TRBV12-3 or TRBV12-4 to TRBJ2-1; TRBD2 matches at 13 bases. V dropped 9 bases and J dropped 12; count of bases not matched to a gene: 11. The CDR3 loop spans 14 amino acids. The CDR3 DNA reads TGTGCCAGTCGTCGGACTAGCGGGGGAGTTGGGCAGTTCTTC. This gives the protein CASRRTSGGVGQFF.

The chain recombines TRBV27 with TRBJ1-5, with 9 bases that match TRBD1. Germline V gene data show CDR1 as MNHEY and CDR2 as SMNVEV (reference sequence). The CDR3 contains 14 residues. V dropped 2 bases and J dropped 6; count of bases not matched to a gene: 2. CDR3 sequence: CASSLRTGVQPQHF. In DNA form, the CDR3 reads TGTGCCAGCAGTTTACGGACAGGGGTTCAGCCCCAGCATTTT.

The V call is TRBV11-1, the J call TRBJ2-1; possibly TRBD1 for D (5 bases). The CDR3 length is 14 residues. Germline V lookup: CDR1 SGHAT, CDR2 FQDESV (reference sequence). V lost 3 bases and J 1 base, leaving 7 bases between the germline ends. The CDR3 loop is CASSLGQSYNEQFF. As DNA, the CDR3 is TGTGCCAGCAGCTTGGGGCAGTCCTACAATGAGCAGTTCTTC.